The entry below gives a single T cell receptor (beta chain) sequence along with its context. Libraries were prepared by immunoSEQ multiplex PCR; TCRdb keeps only in-frame clonotypes and omits some of them. The sample holds approximately 220,000 clones, about 86% seen once. The sample is drawn from a study of blood T cell repertoires in COVID-19. The age range of participants was about 18 to 95 years, with residence in under 30 US areas. Deletions cut 5 bases from V and 4 bases from J, with 9 bases between. CDR1 is LGHDT and CDR2 is YNNKEL in the germline V gene (reference sequence). The CDR3 has 12 amino acids.

The chain is built from TRBV3-1 (or the pseudogene TRBV3-2) and TRBJ2-7, with TRBD1 as a possible D gene (5 bases). The TCR was taken from a woman between 40 and 55 years old with acute COVID-19. The sequencing sample was made of PBMCs or T cells enriched from blood (not recorded which). The CDR3 loop is CASSIQGYEQYF. The CDR3 bases are TGTGCCAGCAGCATCCAGGGTTACGAGCAGTACTTC.